This T cell receptor beta chain was recovered during a study of cytomegalovirus exposure and HLA in healthy donors. Germline CDR1 and CDR2: SGHRS and YFSETQ. The V end lost 4 bases, the J end lost 4 bases, and 8 bases lay between the germline ends. CDR3 length: 13 residues. Use of 60 Vbeta and 13 Jbeta primers characterized the PCR. Data came from immunoSEQ multiplex PCR; TCRdb stores just in-frame clones and leaves some out. The data hold around 100,000 clones, with 84% observed a single time. About this clone: What it binds is not known.

Study-level results: Listed as cytomegalovirus-associated were 150 to 200 TCR beta chains. Some V segments, TRBV6-2 and TRBV6-3 among them, were indistinguishable and were therefore excluded. In a later analysis, parvovirus B19, influenza, CMV and Epstein-Barr virus appeared linked to several top co-occurrence clusters.

Material: PBMCs. The gene calls are TRBV5-1 and TRBJ1-4; weak D call: TRBD1 (5 bases). This clonotype was sampled from a woman in her late teens or twenties in good health and CMV-seropositive. The CDR3 DNA is TGCGCCAGCAGCCCGACAGTTAATGAAAAACTGTTTTTT. It encodes CASSPTVNEKLFF.